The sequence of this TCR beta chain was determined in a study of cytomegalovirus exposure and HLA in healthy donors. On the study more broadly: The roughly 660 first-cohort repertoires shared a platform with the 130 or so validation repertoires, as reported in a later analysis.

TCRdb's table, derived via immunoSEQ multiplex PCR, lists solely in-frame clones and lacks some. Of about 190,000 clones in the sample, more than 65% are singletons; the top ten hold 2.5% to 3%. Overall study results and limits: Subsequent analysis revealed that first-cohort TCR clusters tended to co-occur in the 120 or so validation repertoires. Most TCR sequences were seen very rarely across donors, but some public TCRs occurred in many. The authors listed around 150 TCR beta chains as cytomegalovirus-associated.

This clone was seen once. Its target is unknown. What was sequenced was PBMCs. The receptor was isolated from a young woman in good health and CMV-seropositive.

The CDR3 is CASSFGQMNTEAFF. DNA for the CDR3: TGTGCCAGCAGTTTTGGACAGATGAACACTGAAGCTTTCTTT. The chain combines TRBV27 with TRBJ1-1, with D tentatively TRBD1 (6 bases). The V and J ends lost 3 bases and 0 bases respectively, with 8 bases between them. CDR1 MNHEY and CDR2 SMNVEV come from the germline V gene (reference sequence). The CDR3 length is 14 residues.